This T cell receptor beta chain came from a study of CD8+ T cells in alopecia areata. Using a FACSAria, the CD4+ and CD8+ T cells were sorted from the PBMCs. Once RNA had been extracted, it was reverse transcribed into cDNA to act as the sequencing template. Generated by immunoSEQ multiplex PCR, the TCRdb table keeps only in-frame clones and is missing some. The sample lists 150,000 or so clones; more than 75% were seen once. The V gene's germline CDR1 is SQVTM and CDR2 ANQGSEA. The CDR3 is 13 residues long. V trimming: 7 bases; J trimming: 0 bases; junction bases outside the gene matches: 5. With regard to this clone: Distinct nucleotide sequences in the sample also encode this CDR3.

This receptor was taken from a human donor with alopecia areata. The chain links TRBV29-1 to TRBJ2-7; TRBD1 aligns across 8 bases. This specimen was CD8+ T cells sorted from blood, taken at week 0. This CDR3 reads CSARTGISYEQYF. As DNA, the CDR3 is TGCAGCGCCAGGACAGGGATCTCCTACGAGCAGTACTTC.